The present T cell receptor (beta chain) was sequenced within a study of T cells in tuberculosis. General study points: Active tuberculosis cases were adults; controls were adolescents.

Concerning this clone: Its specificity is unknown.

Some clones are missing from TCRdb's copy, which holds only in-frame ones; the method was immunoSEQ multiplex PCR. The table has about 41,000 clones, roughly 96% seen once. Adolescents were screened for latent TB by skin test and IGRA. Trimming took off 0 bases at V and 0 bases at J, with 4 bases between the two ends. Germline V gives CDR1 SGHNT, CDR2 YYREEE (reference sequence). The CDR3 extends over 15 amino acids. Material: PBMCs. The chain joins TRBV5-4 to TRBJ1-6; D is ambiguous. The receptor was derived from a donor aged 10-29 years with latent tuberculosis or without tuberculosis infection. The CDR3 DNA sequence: TGTGCCAGCAGCTTGGACAGCTCCTATAATTCACCCCTCCACTTT. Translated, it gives CASSLDSSYNSPLHF.